Listed here are 9 T cell receptor beta chains from one sample, sequenced in a study of cytomegalovirus exposure and HLA in healthy donors. Amplification used 60 Vbeta primers and 13 Jbeta primers. Clones were sequenced by immunoSEQ multiplex PCR, and TCRdb holds only the in-frame ones, with some missing. This sample yields about 130,000 clones, of which around 72% are seen a single time; approximately 4% belongs to the top ten. Input material: PBMCs. The receptors derive from a man aged 18 to 30 in good health and CMV-seropositive.

The chain combines TRBV5-1 with TRBJ1-6; the match to TRBD1 covers 7 bases. The CDR3 loop spans 14 amino acids. Losses at the gene ends were 4 bases for V and 6 bases for J; bases not matched to a gene: 4. CDR1 is SGHRS, CDR2 YFSETQ, per germline. CDR3 sequence reads: CASSVRDSNSPLHF. The CDR3 DNA sequence: TGCGCCAGCAGCGTCCGGGACAGTAATTCACCCCTCCACTTT.

The genes are TRBV25-1 and TRBJ2-7; the match to TRBD1 covers 7 bases. Germline V gene sequence: CDR1 MGHDK, CDR2 SYGVNS. There are 13 residues in the CDR3. The V and J ends lost 10 bases and 1 base, in that order; junction bases with no gene match: 7. In DNA, the CDR3 is TGTGCCACCCGAGAGGACAGGTCCTACGAGCAGTACTTC. Protein product: CATREDRSYEQYF.

The V call is TRBV5-1, the J call TRBJ2-1, with 7 bases fitting TRBD2. The CDR3 covers 17 residues. Germline assignment: CDR1 SGHRS and CDR2 YFSETQ. With 6 bases clipped from V and 5 bases from J, the junction kept 17 bases outside the gene matches. This CDR3 reads CASNDLLGGGVNNEQFF. The CDR3 DNA reads as TGCGCCAGCAACGACCTTCTTGGGGGAGGGGTTAACAATGAGCAGTTCTTC.

The chain carries TRBV21-1 and TRBJ2-5; TRBD1 is the table's D call, not checked against the DNA. TRBV21-1 is noted as a pseudogene. The CDR3 covers 16 residues. The DNA for the CDR3 is TGTGCCAGCAGCAAAAAAAACAGGGTGATCTGCGAGACCCAGTACTTC. Translating gives CASSKKNRVICETQYF.

This clone was detected once. J is TRBJ2-5 and V is TRBV7-2, with D unresolved. Trimming shortened V by 0 bases and J by 2 bases, and 7 bases separated the two germline ends. The CDR3 is 14 residues long. Germline V gene sequence: CDR1 SGHTA, CDR2 FQGNSA. This CDR3 reads CASSLAAIQETQYF. CDR3 in DNA: TGTGCCAGCAGCTTAGCGGCAATTCAAGAGACCCAGTACTTC.

This chain uses TRBV6-5 with TRBJ2-4; a possible D gene is TRBD2 (5 bases). The CDR3 covers 13 residues. Germline CDR1 reads MNHEY; CDR2 reads SVGAGI. Trimming cost V 11 bases and J 0 bases, with 11 bases left between them. The CDR3: CASHEGAKNIQYF. The CDR3 nucleotides read TGTGCCTCTCATGAGGGAGCCAAAAACATTCAGTACTTC.

The CDR3 here is CASSASQGGLTKNIQYF. The CDR3 DNA reads TGTGCCAGCAGCGCATCCCAAGGGGGTCTTACCAAAAACATTCAGTACTTC. This sequence joins TRBV7-9 and TRBJ2-4; possible D gene TRBD1, 6 bases. V lost 5 bases, J lost 2 bases, and 19 bases lay in between. CDR3 length: 17 residues. The germline V gene has CDR1 SEHNR and CDR2 FQNEAQ (reference sequence). Supplemented by reference TRBV7-9 and TRBJ2-4, the full variable domain reads DTGVSQNPRHKITKRGQNVTFRCDPISEHNRLYWYRQTLGQGPEFLTYFQNEAQLEKSRLLSDRFSAERPKGSFSTLEIQRTEQGDSAMYLCASSASQGGLTKNIQYFGAGTRLSVL.

The V and J genes are TRBV19 and TRBJ2-7; a possible D gene is TRBD1 (6 bases). This CDR3 is 14 amino acids long. Trimming removed 5 bases at V and 3 bases at J, with 14 bases between. Germline CDR1 LNHDA, CDR2 SQIVND (reference sequence). In DNA form, the CDR3 reads TGTGCCAGTAGTTTCGGGTACAGGGACTACGAGCAGTACTTC. It codes for CASSFGYRDYEQYF. The full variable domain, completed using reference TRBV19 and TRBJ2-7, is DGGITQSPKYLFRKEGQNVTLSCEQNLNHDAMYWYRQDPGQGLRLIYYSQIVNDFQKGDIAEGYSVSREKKESFPLTVTSAQKNPTAFYLCASSFGYRDYEQYFGPGTRLTVT.

V and J are TRBV7-6 and TRBJ1-2; a possible D gene is TRBD1 (6 bases). V shed 5 bases and J shed 2 bases, with 15 bases lying between them. This CDR3 is built from 15 residues. CDR1 SGHVS and CDR2 FNYEAQ come from the germline V gene. The CDR3 DNA follows: TGTGCCAGCAGCAACCTCGGACAGATCAACTATGGCTACACCTTC. It is translated as CASSNLGQINYGYTF.